Shown below are 12 T cell receptor beta chains from a single sample sequenced in a study of T cell changes during pregnancy in multiple sclerosis. Profiling relied on immunoSEQ multiplex PCR, and the TCRdb table lists in-frame clones only, not all of them. Here the sample spans some 36,000 clones, 85% to 95% being singletons. The specimen was CD4+ T cells from peripheral blood mononuclear cells, collected in the second trimester of pregnancy. The receptors shown here come from a female donor with multiple sclerosis, enrolled in a pregnancy study.

The chain is built from TRBV5-5 and TRBJ2-2, with 8 bases lining up with TRBD2. The CDR3 consists of 15 residues. Germline CDR1 and CDR2: SGHKS and YYEKEE (reference sequence). V was pared by 4 bases and J by 10 bases, with 12 bases of the junction left unmatched. The CDR3 protein is CASSGPGLDFAELFF. The CDR3, as DNA: TGTGCCAGCAGCGGCCCGGGACTAGATTTCGCGGAGCTGTTTTTT.

The V and J genes are TRBV7-2 and TRBJ2-7; tentatively, D is TRBD1 (6 bases). V was clipped by 5 bases and J by 2 bases, with 16 bases between them. Germline CDR1 reads SGHTA; CDR2 reads FQGNSA. CDR3 size: 15 residues. The DNA for the CDR3 is TGTGCCAGCAGCCCGACGACAGGAAACACCTACGAGCAGTACTTC. Protein product: CASSPTTGNTYEQYF.

V and J are TRBV5-5 and TRBJ1-2, with TRBD1 matching over 7 bases. V shed 3 bases and J 8 bases; nucleotides not matched to a gene: 13. The CDR3 contains 15 residues. From germline, CDR1 is SGHKS and CDR2 YYEKEE (reference sequence). Here the CDR3 DNA reads TGTGCCAGCAGCTGGCTAGGGGGCTCGGCAGGAGGCTACACCTTC. Translation gives CASSWLGGSAGGYTF.

The rearrangement uses TRBV4-1 and TRBJ2-7; perhaps TRBD2 as D (5 bases). V was cut by 5 bases and J by 0 bases, with 14 bases left in between. Per germline, CDR1 MGHRA and CDR2 YSYEKL. The CDR3 consists of 15 residues. CDR3 nucleotide sequence: TGCGCCAGCAGCTCAAAAGCGGATTACTCCTACGAGCAGTACTTC. Its protein is CASSSKADYSYEQYF.

The chain combines TRBV18 with TRBJ1-3; D not resolved. Germline V gene data show CDR1 as KGHSH and CDR2 as LQKENI. The CDR3 covers 15 residues. Deletions cut 5 bases from V and 0 bases from J, with 11 bases between. For the CDR3, the DNA is TGTGCCAGCTCAACCGACGGAGGCTCTGGAAACACCATATATTTT. Protein product: CASSTDGGSGNTIYF. The full variable domain, completed using reference TRBV18 and TRBJ1-3, is NAGVMQNPRHLVRRRGQEARLRCSPMKGHSHVYWYRQLPEEGLKFMVYLQKENIIDESGMPKERFSAEFPKEGPSILRIQQVVRGDSAAYFCASSTDGGSGNTIYFGEGSWLTVV.

V usage is TRBV7-8 and J usage is TRBJ1-1; 8 bases are shared with TRBD1. J gave up 5 bases and V 3 bases, and 5 bases lay outside the gene matches. The CDR3 is 14 amino acids. Per the germline V gene, CDR1 is SGHVS and CDR2 is FQNEAQ. DNA for the CDR3: TGTGCCAGCAGCTTGGTTAGGACAGGGACTGAAGCTTTCTTT. This codes for CASSLVRTGTEAFF.

The chain uses TRBV10-3 and TRBJ1-2, with D unclear. Germline CDR1 reads ENHRY; CDR2 reads SYGVKD. V dropped 9 bases and J dropped 5 bases, with 16 bases sitting between them. The CDR3 loop spans 13 amino acids. This CDR3 is CAIRTPGAYGYTF. The CDR3 bases are TGTGCCATACGCACTCCGGGAGCTTATGGCTACACCTTC.

V usage is TRBV30 and J usage is TRBJ1-1; no reliable D call. Trimming pared 0 bases from V and 14 bases from J, leaving 13 bases between. The V gene's germline CDR1 is GTSNPN and CDR2 SVGIG (reference sequence). CDR3 size: 11 residues. The CDR3 loop reads CAWSVKIVIFF. The CDR3 DNA reads TGTGCCTGGAGTGTGAAGATAGTGATATTCTTT.

V and J are TRBV4-2 and TRBJ2-7, with 11 bases fitting TRBD2. Germline loops: CDR1 LGHNA, CDR2 YNFKEQ. This CDR3 spans 15 amino acids. V shed 6 bases and J 0 bases; nucleotides not matched to a gene: 4. CDR3 DNA: TGTGCCAGCAGACTTACTAGCGGGAGCTCCTACGAGCAGTACTTC. It translates to CASRLTSGSSYEQYF.

The chain couples TRBV14 to TRBJ1-2; the D is unclear. This CDR3 region has 12 residues. V lost 2 bases and J lost 5, with 6 bases in between. In germline, CDR1 is SGHDN, CDR2 FVKESK. CDR3 sequence: CASSQSGYGYTF. DNA of the CDR3: TGTGCCAGCAGCCAATCCGGTTATGGCTACACCTTC.

The gene calls are TRBV30 and TRBJ1-6, with TRBD1 matching over 10 bases. J gave up 9 bases and V 4 bases, and 9 bases lay outside the gene matches. The CDR3 has 15 amino acids. Germline V gives CDR1 GTSNPN, CDR2 SVGIG (reference sequence). CDR3 sequence reads: CAWNGPGTGVSPLHF. The CDR3 DNA is TGTGCCTGGAACGGACCCGGGACAGGGGTTTCACCCCTCCACTTT.

The chain joins TRBV29-1 to TRBJ2-6, with TRBD1 identical over 8 bases. Germline loops: CDR1 SQVTM, CDR2 ANQGSEA. V lost 6 bases, J lost 0 bases, and 10 bases stayed unmatched. The CDR3 contains 17 residues. In DNA, the CDR3 is TGCAGCGTACTGGGACAGGCTTACACCTCTGGGGCCAACGTCCTGACTTTC. Its translation: CSVLGQAYTSGANVLTF.